This is a list of T cell receptor beta chains from one sample in a study of PD-1 blockade in classical Hodgkin lymphoma. Here immunoSEQ multiplex PCR was the method, and the copy in TCRdb shows in-frame clones only, minus some. Counted here are some 28,000 clones, about 90% occurring once; the ten biggest clones make up more than 0.35%. Sequencing input: CD4+ T cells from blood. All receptors come from a human donor with classical Hodgkin lymphoma. Each CDR3 is given with its conserved first and last residue. Each record gives: CDR3 length, D gene, V gene, clone size, J gene, CDR3 DNA, CDR3 protein. A D gene is named only where the DNA matches it firmly. The size of a clone is reported for some rows only, either as once, few or many, or as a class for expanded clones.

cdr3_length: 16
d_call: NA
v_call: TRBV2
clone_size: NA
j_call: TRBJ1-4
cdr3_nt: TGTGCCAGCAGTGCAGCGAGTTGGGAACTTAATGAAAAACTGTTTTTT
cdr3_aa: CASSAASWELNEKLFF

cdr3_length: 13
d_call: NA
v_call: TRBV19
clone_size: few
j_call: TRBJ1-5
cdr3_nt: TGTGCCAGTAGTATAGGCGGCGGGCAGCCCCAGCATTTT
cdr3_aa: CASSIGGGQPQHF

cdr3_length: 15
d_call: NA
v_call: TRBV18
clone_size: NA
j_call: TRBJ1-4
cdr3_nt: TGTGCCAGCTCACCAGTCCCGGACAGTGGTGAAAAACTGTTTTTT
cdr3_aa: CASSPVPDSGEKLFF

cdr3_length: 14
d_call: NA
v_call: TRBV6-1
clone_size: NA
j_call: TRBJ2-3
cdr3_nt: TGTGCCAGCAGTGAAGCGCTTCGGGTAGATACGCAGTATTTT
cdr3_aa: CASSEALRVDTQYF

cdr3_length: 13
d_call: TRBD2
v_call: TRBV7-2
clone_size: NA
j_call: TRBJ2-3
cdr3_nt: TGTGCCAGCAGCCAAGGACTAGCGGGAACGCAGTATTTT
cdr3_aa: CASSQGLAGTQYF

cdr3_length: 13
d_call: TRBD1
v_call: TRBV6-5
clone_size: NA
j_call: TRBJ1-2
cdr3_nt: TGTGCCAGCAGTTCAGACAGGGGGCGAGGCTACACCTTC
cdr3_aa: CASSSDRGRGYTF

cdr3_length: 15
d_call: NA
v_call: TRBV7-9
clone_size: NA
j_call: TRBJ2-5
cdr3_nt: TGTGCCAGCAGCTTGGGCTCAGGGCGTGGAGAGACCCAGTACTTC
cdr3_aa: CASSLGSGRGETQYF

cdr3_length: 13
d_call: TRBD1
v_call: TRBV28
clone_size: NA
j_call: TRBJ1-1
cdr3_nt: TGTGCCAGCAGCCGACAGGGAGTTGCTGAAGCTTTCTTT
cdr3_aa: CASSRQGVAEAFF

cdr3_length: 16
d_call: NA
v_call: TRBV7-2
clone_size: few
j_call: TRBJ2-6
cdr3_nt: TGTGCCAGCGGACGGAGCCCGGCCTCTGGGGCCAACGTCCTGACTTTC
cdr3_aa: CASGRSPASGANVLTF

cdr3_length: 15
d_call: TRBD1
v_call: TRBV6-1
clone_size: NA
j_call: TRBJ1-1
cdr3_nt: TGTGCCAGCAGTACTTGGACAGGCATGAACACTGAAGCTTTCTTT
cdr3_aa: CASSTWTGMNTEAFF

cdr3_length: 12
d_call: NA
v_call: TRBV10-3
clone_size: NA
j_call: TRBJ1-3
cdr3_nt: TGTGCCATCAGTAGCTCTGGAAACACCATATATTTT
cdr3_aa: CAISSSGNTIYF

cdr3_length: 16
d_call: TRBD1
v_call: TRBV19
clone_size: NA
j_call: TRBJ1-5
cdr3_nt: TGTGCCAGTAGTAGAGACCGGGACAGGGGGAGTGCGCCCCAGCATTTT
cdr3_aa: CASSRDRDRGSAPQHF

cdr3_length: 11
d_call: NA
v_call: TRBV6-5
clone_size: NA
j_call: TRBJ2-1
cdr3_nt: TGTGCCAGCAGTTGGGGAAATGAGCAGTTCTTC
cdr3_aa: CASSWGNEQFF

cdr3_length: 16
d_call: TRBD1
v_call: TRBV7-2
clone_size: NA
j_call: TRBJ1-5
cdr3_nt: TGTGCCAGCAGCTCAACGGGGACAGGGGTTTATCAGCCCCAGCATTTT
cdr3_aa: CASSSTGTGVYQPQHF

cdr3_length: 12
d_call: NA
v_call: TRBV7-9
clone_size: NA
j_call: TRBJ2-1
cdr3_nt: TGTGCCAGCAGCTATTTGGCTGGTGAGCAGTTCTTC
cdr3_aa: CASSYLAGEQFF

cdr3_length: 15
d_call: NA
v_call: TRBV27
clone_size: NA
j_call: TRBJ2-5
cdr3_nt: TGTGCCAGCAGCACCCCTCCCGGCGATCAAGAGACCCAGTACTTC
cdr3_aa: CASSTPPGDQETQYF

cdr3_length: 14
d_call: NA
v_call: TRBV6-1
clone_size: NA
j_call: TRBJ2-5
cdr3_nt: TGTGCCAGCAGTGAAGTATTGGTAGGAGAGACCCAGTACTTC
cdr3_aa: CASSEVLVGETQYF

cdr3_length: 15
d_call: NA
v_call: TRBV6-5
clone_size: NA
j_call: TRBJ2-2
cdr3_nt: TGTGCCAGCAGTCTCTCGGACGGGAACACCGGGGAGCTGTTTTTT
cdr3_aa: CASSLSDGNTGELFF

cdr3_length: 13
d_call: NA
v_call: TRBV29-1
clone_size: NA
j_call: TRBJ2-3
cdr3_nt: TGCAGCGTTGAGGGCGGTAGCACAGATACGCAGTATTTT
cdr3_aa: CSVEGGSTDTQYF

cdr3_length: 16
d_call: TRBD1
v_call: TRBV18
clone_size: NA
j_call: TRBJ2-3
cdr3_nt: TGTGCCAGCTCAGCCAATACAGGGGACCTCACAGATACGCAGTATTTT
cdr3_aa: CASSANTGDLTDTQYF

cdr3_length: 15
d_call: TRBD1
v_call: TRBV28
clone_size: NA
j_call: TRBJ1-4
cdr3_nt: TGTGCCAGCAGTTCTCCGGGACAGGGAGATGAAAAACTGTTTTTT
cdr3_aa: CASSSPGQGDEKLFF

cdr3_length: 15
d_call: NA
v_call: TRBV28
clone_size: NA
j_call: TRBJ1-4
cdr3_nt: TGTGCCAGCAGTGGGTCATCGACAACTAATGAAAAACTGTTTTTT
cdr3_aa: CASSGSSTTNEKLFF

cdr3_length: 21
d_call: NA
v_call: TRBV7-2
clone_size: NA
j_call: TRBJ2-2
cdr3_nt: TGTGCCAGCAGCTTAGCCTTACCATTGTTCGGCGGGAACCCCCGGGACGGGGAGCTGTTTTTT
cdr3_aa: CASSLALPLFGGNPRDGELFF

cdr3_length: 12
d_call: NA
v_call: TRBV29-1
clone_size: NA
j_call: TRBJ2-2
cdr3_nt: TGCAGCGTTGCCCGGAACACCGGGGAGCTGTTTTTT
cdr3_aa: CSVARNTGELFF

cdr3_length: 12
d_call: NA
v_call: TRBV6-6
clone_size: NA
j_call: TRBJ1-3
cdr3_nt: TGTGCCAGCAGTACCTCTGGAAACACCATATATTTT
cdr3_aa: CASSTSGNTIYF

cdr3_length: 12
d_call: NA
v_call: TRBV28
clone_size: NA
j_call: TRBJ2-4
cdr3_nt: TGTGCCAGCAGTTTAGGGGGAGGGGGGCAGTACTTC
cdr3_aa: CASSLGGGGQYF

cdr3_length: 12
d_call: NA
v_call: TRBV5-4
clone_size: NA
j_call: TRBJ2-3
cdr3_nt: TGTGCCAGCAGCTTCCGGGAGGATACGCAGTATTTT
cdr3_aa: CASSFREDTQYF

cdr3_length: 12
d_call: TRBD1
v_call: TRBV7-9
clone_size: few
j_call: TRBJ2-1
cdr3_nt: TGTGCCACGGGGAACAGGGGCAATGAGCAGTTCTTC
cdr3_aa: CATGNRGNEQFF

cdr3_length: 11
d_call: NA
v_call: TRBV29-1
clone_size: NA
j_call: TRBJ2-3
cdr3_nt: TGCAGCGTGGGGAGGACAGATACGCAGTATTTT
cdr3_aa: CSVGRTDTQYF

cdr3_length: 14
d_call: TRBD1
v_call: TRBV27
clone_size: NA
j_call: TRBJ2-7
cdr3_nt: TGTGCCAGCAGTTTGGCCAGGGGGCGGTACGAGCAGTACTTC
cdr3_aa: CASSLARGRYEQYF

cdr3_length: 15
d_call: TRBD1
v_call: TRBV5-4
clone_size: once
j_call: TRBJ2-7
cdr3_nt: TGTGCCAGCAGCACCACCGGGACAGCCCTCTACGAGCAGTACTTC
cdr3_aa: CASSTTGTALYEQYF

cdr3_length: 16
d_call: TRBD1
v_call: TRBV19
clone_size: once
j_call: TRBJ1-4
cdr3_nt: TGTGCCAGTAGTATTGATTTGTTGCGACAGGGTCGTAAACTGTTTTTT
cdr3_aa: CASSIDLLRQGRKLFF

cdr3_length: 17
d_call: TRBD2
v_call: TRBV5-5
clone_size: NA
j_call: TRBJ2-1
cdr3_nt: TGTGCCAGCAGCTTGGTTAGCGGGAGTAACTCCTACAATGAGCAGTTCTTC
cdr3_aa: CASSLVSGSNSYNEQFF

cdr3_length: 17
d_call: TRBD2
v_call: TRBV10-3
clone_size: NA
j_call: TRBJ2-3
cdr3_nt: TGTGCCATCAGTGGCGGACTAGCGGGAGGGAGGGCAGATACGCAGTATTTT
cdr3_aa: CAISGGLAGGRADTQYF

cdr3_length: 15
d_call: NA
v_call: TRBV5-1
clone_size: NA
j_call: TRBJ1-2
cdr3_nt: TGCGCCAGCAGCCAGCAAGCTGGACCAAGCTATGGCTACACCTTC
cdr3_aa: CASSQQAGPSYGYTF

cdr3_length: 15
d_call: NA
v_call: TRBV6-6
clone_size: NA
j_call: TRBJ2-1
cdr3_nt: TGTGCCAGCAGTCTGAACACCATTCTCTACAATGAGCAGTTCTTC
cdr3_aa: CASSLNTILYNEQFF

cdr3_length: 14
d_call: NA
v_call: TRBV5-5
clone_size: few
j_call: TRBJ2-5
cdr3_nt: TGTGCCAGCAGCTTGGACAGGGCACAAGAGACCCAGTACTTC
cdr3_aa: CASSLDRAQETQYF

cdr3_length: 14
d_call: TRBD2
v_call: TRBV6-5
clone_size: NA
j_call: TRBJ2-7
cdr3_nt: TGTGCCAGCAGTCGCGGGGGATCCGCCTACGAGCAGTACTTC
cdr3_aa: CASSRGGSAYEQYF

cdr3_length: 13
d_call: NA
v_call: TRBV27
clone_size: NA
j_call: TRBJ1-4
cdr3_nt: TGTGCCAGCAGTTGGGCAACTAATGAAAAACTGTTTTTT
cdr3_aa: CASSWATNEKLFF

cdr3_length: 15
d_call: NA
v_call: TRBV11-2
clone_size: NA
j_call: TRBJ2-7
cdr3_nt: TGTGCCAGCAGCTTGGGGGCGACTGGCTCCTACGAGCAGTACTTC
cdr3_aa: CASSLGATGSYEQYF

cdr3_length: 12
d_call: NA
v_call: TRBV5-4
clone_size: NA
j_call: TRBJ2-7
cdr3_nt: TGTGCCAGCAGCTTGGCGTCCTACGAGCAGTACTTC
cdr3_aa: CASSLASYEQYF

cdr3_length: 16
d_call: TRBD2
v_call: TRBV5-1
clone_size: NA
j_call: TRBJ2-2
cdr3_nt: TGCGCCAGCAGCTGGACTAGCGGGGCGAACACCGGGGAGCTGTTTTTT
cdr3_aa: CASSWTSGANTGELFF

cdr3_length: 15
d_call: TRBD1
v_call: TRBV7-2
clone_size: NA
j_call: TRBJ2-7
cdr3_nt: TGTGCCAGCAGTATACAGCAGGGGGTGTCCTACGAGCAGTACTTC
cdr3_aa: CASSIQQGVSYEQYF

cdr3_length: 14
d_call: TRBD1
v_call: TRBV10-3
clone_size: NA
j_call: TRBJ1-1
cdr3_nt: TGTGCCATCAGGGACAGGGGCGAGAACACTGAAGCTTTCTTT
cdr3_aa: CAIRDRGENTEAFF

cdr3_length: 15
d_call: NA
v_call: TRBV18
clone_size: NA
j_call: TRBJ2-2
cdr3_nt: TGTGCCAGCTCACCACCTACAGGGTATCCCGGGGAGCTGTTTTTT
cdr3_aa: CASSPPTGYPGELFF

cdr3_length: 15
d_call: NA
v_call: TRBV11-2
clone_size: NA
j_call: TRBJ2-5
cdr3_nt: TGTGCCAGCAGCTTTTTAATAGGCTTAAAAGAGACCCAGTACTTC
cdr3_aa: CASSFLIGLKETQYF

cdr3_length: 15
d_call: TRBD2
v_call: TRBV6-1
clone_size: NA
j_call: TRBJ2-1
cdr3_nt: TGTGCCAGCAGTGGGGTACTAGCGGGAGGTAATGAGCAGTTCTTC
cdr3_aa: CASSGVLAGGNEQFF

cdr3_length: 15
d_call: TRBD1
v_call: TRBV4-2
clone_size: NA
j_call: TRBJ1-2
cdr3_nt: TGTGCCAGCAGCCAAGAGAAACAGGGGGCGCTTGGCTACACCTTC
cdr3_aa: CASSQEKQGALGYTF

cdr3_length: 11
d_call: NA
v_call: TRBV7-9
clone_size: NA
j_call: TRBJ2-7
cdr3_nt: TGTGCCAGCAGCTTGAACTACGAGCAGTACTTC
cdr3_aa: CASSLNYEQYF

cdr3_length: 11
d_call: NA
v_call: TRBV4-1
clone_size: NA
j_call: TRBJ2-4
cdr3_nt: TGCTCAAATCCCCGGGGAAACATTCAGTACTTC
cdr3_aa: CSNPRGNIQYF